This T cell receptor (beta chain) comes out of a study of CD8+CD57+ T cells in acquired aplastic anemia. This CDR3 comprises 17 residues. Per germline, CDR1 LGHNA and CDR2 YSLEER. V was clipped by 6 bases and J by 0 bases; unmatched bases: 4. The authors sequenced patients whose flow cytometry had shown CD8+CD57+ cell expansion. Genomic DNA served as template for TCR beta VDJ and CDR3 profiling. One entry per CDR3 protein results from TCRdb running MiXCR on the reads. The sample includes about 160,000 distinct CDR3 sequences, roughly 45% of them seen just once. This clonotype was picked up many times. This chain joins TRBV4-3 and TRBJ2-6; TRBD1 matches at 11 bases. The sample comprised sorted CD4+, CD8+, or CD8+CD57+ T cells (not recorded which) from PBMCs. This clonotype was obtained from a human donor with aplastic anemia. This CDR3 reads CASSPGTGGSGANVLTF. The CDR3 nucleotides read TGCGCCAGCAGTCCCGGGACAGGGGGCTCTGGGGCCAACGTCCTGACTTTC.